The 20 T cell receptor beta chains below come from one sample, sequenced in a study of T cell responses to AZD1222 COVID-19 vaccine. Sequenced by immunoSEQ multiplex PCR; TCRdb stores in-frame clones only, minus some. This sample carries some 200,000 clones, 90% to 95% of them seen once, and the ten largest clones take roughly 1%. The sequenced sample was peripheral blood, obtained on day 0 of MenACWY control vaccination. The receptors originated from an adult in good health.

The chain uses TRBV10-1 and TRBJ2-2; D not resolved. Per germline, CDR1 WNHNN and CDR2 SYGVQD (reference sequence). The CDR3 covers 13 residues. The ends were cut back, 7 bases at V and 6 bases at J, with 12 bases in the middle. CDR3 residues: CASKEQNPGELFF. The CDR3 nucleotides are TGCGCCAGCAAGGAACAGAATCCCGGGGAGCTGTTTTTT.

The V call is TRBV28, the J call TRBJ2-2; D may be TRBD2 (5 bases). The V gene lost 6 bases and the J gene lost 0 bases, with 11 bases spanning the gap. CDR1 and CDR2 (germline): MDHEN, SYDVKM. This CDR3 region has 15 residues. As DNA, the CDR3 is TGTGCCAGCAGGTCGGGATTCGCGAACACCGGGGAGCTGTTTTTT. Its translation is CASRSGFANTGELFF. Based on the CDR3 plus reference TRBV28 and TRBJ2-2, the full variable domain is DVKVTQSSRYLVKRTGEKVFLECVQDMDHENMFWYRQDPGLGLRLIYFSYDVKMKEKGDIPEGYSVSREKKERFSLILESASTNQTSMYLCASRSGFANTGELFFGEGSRLTVL.

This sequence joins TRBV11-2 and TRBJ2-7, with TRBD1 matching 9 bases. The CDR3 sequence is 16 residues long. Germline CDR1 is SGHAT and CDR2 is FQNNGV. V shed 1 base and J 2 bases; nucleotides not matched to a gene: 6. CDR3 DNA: TGTGCCAGCAGCTTAGGATACAGGGGGCTGACCTACGAGCAGTACTTC. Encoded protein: CASSLGYRGLTYEQYF.

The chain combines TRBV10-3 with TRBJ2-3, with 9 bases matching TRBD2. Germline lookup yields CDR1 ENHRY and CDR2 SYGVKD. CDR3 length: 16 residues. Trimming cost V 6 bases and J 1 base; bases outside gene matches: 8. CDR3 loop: CAISKGASGGTDTQYF. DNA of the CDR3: TGTGCCATCAGCAAAGGGGCTAGCGGGGGCACAGATACGCAGTATTTT.

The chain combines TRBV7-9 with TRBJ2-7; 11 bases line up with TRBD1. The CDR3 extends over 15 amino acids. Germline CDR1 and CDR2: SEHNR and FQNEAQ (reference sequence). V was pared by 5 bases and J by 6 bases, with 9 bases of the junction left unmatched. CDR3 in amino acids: CASSPGAGQGGEQYF. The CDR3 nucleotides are TGTGCCAGCAGCCCAGGGGCGGGACAGGGGGGCGAGCAGTACTTC.

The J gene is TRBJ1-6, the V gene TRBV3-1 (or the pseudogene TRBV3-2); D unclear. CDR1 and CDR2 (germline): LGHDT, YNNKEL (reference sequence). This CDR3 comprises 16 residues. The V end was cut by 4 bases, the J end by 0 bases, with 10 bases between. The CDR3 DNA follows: TGTGCCAGCAGCCGTCAGACGAGCTCCTATAATTCACCCCTCCACTTT. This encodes CASSRQTSSYNSPLHF.

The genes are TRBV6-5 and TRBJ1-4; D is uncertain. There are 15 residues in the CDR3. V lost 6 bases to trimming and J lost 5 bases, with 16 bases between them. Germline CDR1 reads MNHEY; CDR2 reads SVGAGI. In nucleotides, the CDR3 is TGTGCCAGCAGCACCGTCGGGCAGCCCAATGAAAAACTGTTTTTT. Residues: CASSTVGQPNEKLFF.

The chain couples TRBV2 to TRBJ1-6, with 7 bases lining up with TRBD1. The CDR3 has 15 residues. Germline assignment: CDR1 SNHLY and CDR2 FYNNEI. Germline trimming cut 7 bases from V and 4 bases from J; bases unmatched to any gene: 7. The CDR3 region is CASIPRQGYNSPLHF. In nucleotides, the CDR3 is TGTGCCAGCATTCCGAGACAGGGTTATAATTCACCCCTCCACTTT.

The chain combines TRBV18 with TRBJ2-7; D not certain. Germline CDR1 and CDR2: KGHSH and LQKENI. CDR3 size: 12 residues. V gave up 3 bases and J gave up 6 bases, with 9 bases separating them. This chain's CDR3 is CASSPGIGEQYF. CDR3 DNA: TGTGCCAGCTCACCGGGAATTGGCGAGCAGTACTTC.

CDR3 protein: CASSFRATDYGYTF. The CDR3 DNA reads TGTGCCAGCAGTTTCAGGGCTACGGACTATGGCTACACCTTC. The J gene is TRBJ1-2, the V gene TRBV2; D might be TRBD1 (5 bases). Germline values: CDR1 SNHLY, CDR2 FYNNEI. V lost 5 bases and J lost 3, with 13 bases in between. The CDR3 sequence is 14 residues long.

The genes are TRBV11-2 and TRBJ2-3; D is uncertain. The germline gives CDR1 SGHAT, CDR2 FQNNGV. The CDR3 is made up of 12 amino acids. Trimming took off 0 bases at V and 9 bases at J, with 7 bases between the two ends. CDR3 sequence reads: CASSLEGLTQYF. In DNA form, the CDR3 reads TGTGCCAGCAGCTTAGAGGGATTAACGCAGTATTTT.

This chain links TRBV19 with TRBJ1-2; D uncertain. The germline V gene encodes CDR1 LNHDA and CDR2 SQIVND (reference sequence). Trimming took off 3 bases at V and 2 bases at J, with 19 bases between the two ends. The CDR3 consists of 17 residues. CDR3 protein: CASSIFGVGSLNYGYTF. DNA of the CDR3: TGTGCCAGTAGTATCTTTGGGGTTGGCAGTTTGAACTATGGCTACACCTTC.

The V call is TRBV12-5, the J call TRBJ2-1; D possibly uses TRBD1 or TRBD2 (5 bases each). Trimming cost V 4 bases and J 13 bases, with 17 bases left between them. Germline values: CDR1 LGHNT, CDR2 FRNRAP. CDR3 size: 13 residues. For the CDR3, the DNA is TGTGCTAGTGGTTGGGACCCCCAGGCGGAACAGTTCTTC. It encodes CASGWDPQAEQFF.

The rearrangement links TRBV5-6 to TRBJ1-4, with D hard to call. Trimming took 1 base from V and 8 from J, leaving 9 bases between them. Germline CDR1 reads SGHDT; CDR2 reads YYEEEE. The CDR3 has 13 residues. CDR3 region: CASSLPPSEKLFF. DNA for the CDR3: TGTGCCAGCAGCTTGCCCCCCTCCGAAAAACTGTTTTTT.

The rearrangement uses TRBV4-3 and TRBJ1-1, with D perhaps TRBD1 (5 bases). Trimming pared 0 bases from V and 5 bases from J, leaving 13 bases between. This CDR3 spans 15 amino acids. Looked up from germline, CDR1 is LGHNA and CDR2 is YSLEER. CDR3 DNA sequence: TGCGCCAGCAGCCAAGATCGGCAGGGATGGACTGAAGCTTTCTTT. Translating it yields CASSQDRQGWTEAFF.

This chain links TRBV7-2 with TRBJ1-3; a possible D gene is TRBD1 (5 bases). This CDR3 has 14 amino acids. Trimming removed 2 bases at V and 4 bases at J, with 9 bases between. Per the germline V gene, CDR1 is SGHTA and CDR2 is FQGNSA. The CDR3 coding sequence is TGTGCCAGCAGCTTAAACAGGAGGGGAAACACCATATATTTT. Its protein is CASSLNRRGNTIYF.

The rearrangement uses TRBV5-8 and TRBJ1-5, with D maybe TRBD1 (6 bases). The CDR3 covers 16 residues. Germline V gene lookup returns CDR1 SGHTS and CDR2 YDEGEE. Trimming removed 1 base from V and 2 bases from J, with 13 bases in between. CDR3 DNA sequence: TGTGCCAGCAGCTTGTGGGCAGGGGCACGCAATCAGCCCCAGCATTTT. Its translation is CASSLWAGARNQPQHF.

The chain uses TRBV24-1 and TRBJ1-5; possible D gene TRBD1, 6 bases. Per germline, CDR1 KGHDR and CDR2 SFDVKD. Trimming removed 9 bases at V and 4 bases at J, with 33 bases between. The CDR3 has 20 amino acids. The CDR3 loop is CATCGTVCDRPLDPNQPQHF. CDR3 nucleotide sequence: TGTGCCACCTGCGGAACGGTTTGCGACAGGCCCCTTGACCCGAATCAGCCCCAGCATTTT.

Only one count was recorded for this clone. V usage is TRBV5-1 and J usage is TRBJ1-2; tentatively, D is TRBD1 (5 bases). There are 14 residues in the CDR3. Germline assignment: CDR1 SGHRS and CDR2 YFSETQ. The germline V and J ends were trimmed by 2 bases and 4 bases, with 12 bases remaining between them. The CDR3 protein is CASSFLTVGYGYTF. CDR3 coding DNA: TGCGCCAGCAGCTTCCTGACAGTCGGCTATGGCTACACCTTC.

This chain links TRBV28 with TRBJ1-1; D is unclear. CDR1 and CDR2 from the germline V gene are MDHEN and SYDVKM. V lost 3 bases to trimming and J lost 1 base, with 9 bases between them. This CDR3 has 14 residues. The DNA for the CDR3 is TGTGCCAGCAGTTTCGGTCAGAGGAACACTGAAGCTTTCTTT. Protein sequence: CASSFGQRNTEAFF.